This TCR beta chain appears in the sequencing data of a study of early T cells in non-severe SARS-CoV-2 infection. Study-wide context: Unsorted whole blood bulk RNA was sequenced, with unpaired chains. Study observations and caveats: Sequences matched to VDJdb favored anti-spike CD8 responses, while private and CD4 specificities were missed.

CDR3 size: 15 residues. Germline V CDR1 and CDR2: MNHEY, SVGAGI. The ends were cut back, 3 bases at V and 6 bases at J, with 17 bases in the middle. Unique molecular identifiers were added to individual cDNA molecules. TCRdb reanalysed the 5' RACE reads using MiXCR and keeps one entry per CDR3 protein. This table has about 55,000 distinct CDR3 sequences, more than 6.5% appearing once. This clonotype was seen a handful of times. Its antigen remains unidentified. The source was whole blood, collected at baseline. This clonotype was sampled from an adult who was a healthcare worker with PCR-confirmed SARS-CoV-2 infection or an uninfected control (not recorded which). The chain combines TRBV6-5 with TRBJ1-2; D remains unclear. The CDR3 DNA sequence: TGTGCCAGCAGTTATGATATACAGTTGACTGATGGCTACACCTTC. It encodes CASSYDIQLTDGYTF.